The 21 T cell receptor beta chains reported below all come from one sample, sequenced in a study of shared clonotypes between healthy human individuals. Naive CD8 populations comprised CD45RO-negative cells positively selected for CCR7, excluding terminally differentiated effector memory CD45RA+ cells. Assay used: immunoSEQ multiplex PCR; TCRdb lists only in-frame clones, some missing. The repertoire has some 2.1 million clones, about 95% of them found once; the top ten carry 1% to 1.3%. Sample: naive CD8+ T cells sorted from blood. These receptors all come from a man younger than 30 in good health.

The CDR3 bases are TGTGCCAGCAGCTACACCACCGGTCAGCCCCAGCATTTT. This gives the protein CASSYTTGQPQHF. The J gene is TRBJ1-5, the V gene TRBV9, with D hard to call. Germline V gives CDR1 SGDLS, CDR2 YYNGEE. V gave up 4 bases and J gave up 6 bases, with 11 bases separating them. This CDR3 contains 13 residues.

This sequence joins TRBV19 and TRBJ1-1; possibly TRBD1 for D (5 bases). There are 14 residues in the CDR3. CDR1 is LNHDA, CDR2 SQIVND, per germline (reference sequence). The V end was cut by 6 bases, the J end by 8 bases, with 19 bases between. The CDR3 sequence: CASRPLGPHSEAFF. CDR3 DNA: TGTGCCAGTAGGCCGCTGGGACCCCATTCAGAAGCTTTCTTT. Full variable domain (missing parts from reference TRBV19 and TRBJ1-1): DGGITQSPKYLFRKEGQNVTLSCEQNLNHDAMYWYRQDPGQGLRLIYYSQIVNDFQKGDIAEGYSVSREKKESFPLTVTSAQKNPTAFYLCASRPLGPHSEAFFGQGTRLTVV.

The chain joins TRBV6-5 to TRBJ2-3; D call uncertain. V dropped 2 bases and J dropped 5 bases, with 11 bases sitting between them. CDR3 size: 14 residues. Germline assignment: CDR1 MNHEY and CDR2 SVGAGI. CDR3 DNA sequence: TGTGCCAGCAGTTACGGTGAAGCCCTAGATACGCAGTATTTT. Translated: CASSYGEALDTQYF.

CDR3 DNA: TGCGCCAGCAGCCTGGTACCAGGCACAGATACGCAGTATTTT. This translates into CASSLVPGTDTQYF. This sequence joins TRBV4-1 and TRBJ2-3, with D unresolved. Germline CDR1 MGHRA, CDR2 YSYEKL. Trimming pared 4 bases from V and 1 base from J, leaving 9 bases between. The length of the CDR3 is 14 residues.

The chain links TRBV5-1 to TRBJ2-7; TRBD1 matches 10 bases. J was trimmed by 2 bases and V by 3 bases; bases with no gene match: 5. The germline V gene encodes CDR1 SGHRS and CDR2 YFSETQ. The CDR3 totals 15 residues. CDR3 residues: CASSSGTGDTYEQYF. The CDR3 bases are TGCGCCAGCAGCTCCGGGACAGGGGATACCTACGAGCAGTACTTC.

J is TRBJ2-2 and V is TRBV9; D gene uncertain. V was cut by 4 bases and J by 5 bases, with 15 bases left in between. This CDR3 is 15 amino acids long. Germline lookup yields CDR1 SGDLS and CDR2 YYNGEE. The CDR3 here is CASSPSPVPTGELFF. The CDR3 bases are TGTGCCAGCAGCCCCTCCCCTGTGCCGACCGGGGAGCTGTTTTTT.

The chain recombines TRBV4-1 with TRBJ2-7; 10 nucleotides line up with TRBD2. Germline V gene lookup returns CDR1 MGHRA and CDR2 YSYEKL. CDR3 length: 18 residues. Germline trimming cut 1 base from V and 0 bases from J; bases unmatched to any gene: 9. The CDR3 reads CASSQVRLAGANSYEQYF. CDR3 DNA: TGCGCCAGCAGCCAAGTGCGCCTAGCGGGGGCCAACTCCTACGAGCAGTACTTC.

This clone was counted once. This chain uses TRBV11-2 with TRBJ1-1; D unresolved. V gave up 3 bases and J gave up 3 bases, with 14 bases separating them. CDR1 and CDR2 from the germline V gene are SGHAT and FQNNGV. This CDR3 has 15 amino acids. CDR3 in DNA: TGTGCCAGCAGCTTGGGCCCCTACGCCTACACTGAAGCTTTCTTT. Translation gives CASSLGPYAYTEAFF.

The J gene is TRBJ2-2, the V gene TRBV27, with D unresolved. The CDR3 is made up of 12 amino acids. Germline CDR1 MNHEY, CDR2 SMNVEV (reference sequence). Trimming shortened V by 7 bases and J by 7 bases, and 10 bases separated the two germline ends. The CDR3 DNA follows: TGTGCCAGCAAGAAGTCACTCGGGGAGCTGTTTTTT. It encodes CASKKSLGELFF.

The chain joins TRBV27 to TRBJ1-5; 8 bases match TRBD1. CDR1 is MNHEY and CDR2 is SMNVEV in the germline V gene (reference sequence). Unmatched junction bases numbered 17, after V lost 6 bases and J lost 1 base. The CDR3 spans 19 residues. CDR3: CASSSLWPSGQGSNQPQHF. CDR3 coding DNA: TGTGCCAGCAGCTCCCTCTGGCCATCTGGACAGGGAAGCAATCAGCCCCAGCATTTT.

The gene calls are TRBV6-5 and TRBJ2-7; 9 bases agree with TRBD2. The V gene's germline CDR1 is MNHEY and CDR2 SVGAGI. The CDR3 extends over 14 amino acids. The V and J ends lost 3 bases and 5 bases, in that order; junction bases with no gene match: 5. As DNA, the CDR3 is TGTGCCAGCAGTTATAGCGGGAGTGGACACGAGCAGTACTTC. Translated: CASSYSGSGHEQYF.

The V call is TRBV27, the J call TRBJ2-1; 7 nucleotides match TRBD1. Trimming cost V 5 bases and J 2 bases; bases outside gene matches: 6. The CDR3 contains 15 residues. Germline assignment: CDR1 MNHEY and CDR2 SMNVEV (reference sequence). The CDR3 DNA sequence: TGTGCCAGCAGTCAGTCCCAGGGGGCCTACAATGAGCAGTTCTTC. Its protein is CASSQSQGAYNEQFF.

This sequence joins TRBV27 and TRBJ2-7, with D perhaps being TRBD1 or TRBD2 (5 bases each). The CDR3 sequence is 15 residues long. Germline CDR1 reads MNHEY; CDR2 reads SMNVEV (reference sequence). V was cut by 6 bases and J by 1 base, with 16 bases left in between. This CDR3 reads CASSPLGDPSYEQYF. The CDR3 DNA sequence: TGTGCCAGCAGCCCCTTGGGGGACCCTTCCTACGAGCAGTACTTC.

The chain has TRBV5-1 and TRBJ2-5; 11 bases are a match to TRBD2. The germline V gene has CDR1 SGHRS and CDR2 YFSETQ. J lost 5 bases, V lost 4 bases, and 4 bases had no gene match. CDR3 length equals 14 residues. CDR3 DNA: TGCGCCAGCAGCCCTAGCGGGGGGCGGGAGACCCAGTACTTC. It is translated as CASSPSGGRETQYF.

The chain recombines TRBV9 with TRBJ2-3, with 9 bases aligning to TRBD2. The CDR3 contains 14 residues. CDR1 is SGDLS and CDR2 is YYNGEE in the germline V gene. V gave up 3 bases and J gave up 4 bases; unmatched junction bases: 3. The CDR3 nucleotides are TGTGCCAGCAGCGAGGGACTAGCTGCAGATACGCAGTATTTT. Its translation is CASSEGLAADTQYF.

CDR3 region: CASSFPNQPQHF. The CDR3 DNA reads TGTGCCAGCAGTTTTCCAAATCAGCCCCAGCATTTT. V gene TRBV6-5 combines with J gene TRBJ1-5, with D hard to call. Germline-derived CDR1 and CDR2 are MNHEY and SVGAGI. V lost 4 bases to trimming and J lost 4 bases, with 5 bases between them. The length of the CDR3 is 12 residues.

V and J are TRBV9 and TRBJ2-2; perhaps TRBD2 as D (5 bases). This CDR3 spans 15 amino acids. The V and J ends lost 4 bases and 0 bases respectively, with 10 bases between them. Germline V gives CDR1 SGDLS, CDR2 YYNGEE. CDR3 bases: TGTGCCAGCAGCTCCCGACTATCGAACACCGGGGAGCTGTTTTTT. It yields the protein CASSSRLSNTGELFF.

This clone has just one count. Other DNA sequences in the same sample also yield this CDR3. V gene TRBV5-1 combines with J gene TRBJ2-7; weak D call: TRBD1 (6 bases). The CDR3 extends over 13 amino acids. Trimming stripped 2 bases from V and 4 bases from J, with 10 bases between. Per germline, CDR1 SGHRS and CDR2 YFSETQ. Written as DNA, the CDR3 is TGCGCCAGCAGCTTAAGTACAGGGTACGAGCAGTACTTC. It translates to CASSLSTGYEQYF.

The chain links TRBV2 to TRBJ1-6; D is undetermined. Germline V gene sequence: CDR1 SNHLY, CDR2 FYNNEI. The germline V and J ends were trimmed by 3 bases and 9 bases, with 12 bases remaining between them. The CDR3 totals 14 residues. CDR3 nucleotides: TGTGCCAGCAGTGAGGGCCAGGCTAGTTCACCCCTCCACTTT. It translates to CASSEGQASSPLHF.

The chain joins TRBV6-1 to TRBJ1-4; the D gene is possibly TRBD1 (6 bases). V shed 5 bases and J shed 5 bases, with 9 bases lying between them. Germline CDR1 reads MNHNS; CDR2 reads SASEGT. There are 13 residues in the CDR3. CDR3: CASSFQGNEKLFF. CDR3 DNA sequence: TGTGCCAGCAGTTTTCAGGGGAATGAAAAACTGTTTTTT.

V usage is TRBV7-8 and J usage is TRBJ1-2, with 8 bases aligning to TRBD1. The CDR3 runs to 12 residues. The ends lost 5 bases at V and 8 bases at J; junction bases unmatched: 4. Germline V gives CDR1 SGHVS, CDR2 FQNEAQ. The CDR3: CASSPGGVGYTF. CDR3 coding DNA: TGTGCCAGCAGCCCAGGGGGCGTAGGCTACACCTTC.